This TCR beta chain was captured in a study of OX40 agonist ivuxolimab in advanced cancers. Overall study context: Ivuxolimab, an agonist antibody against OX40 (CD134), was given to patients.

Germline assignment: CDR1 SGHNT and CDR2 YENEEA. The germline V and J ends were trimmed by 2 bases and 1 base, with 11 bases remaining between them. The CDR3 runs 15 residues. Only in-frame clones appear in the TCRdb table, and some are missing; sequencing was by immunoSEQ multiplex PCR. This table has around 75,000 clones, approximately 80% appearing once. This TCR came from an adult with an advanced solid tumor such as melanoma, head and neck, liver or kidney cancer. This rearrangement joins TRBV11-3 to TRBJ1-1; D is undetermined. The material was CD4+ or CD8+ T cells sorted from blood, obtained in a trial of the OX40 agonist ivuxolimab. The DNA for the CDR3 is TGTGCCAGCAGCTTATTCGGACGGGAGAACACTGAAGCTTTCTTT. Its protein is CASSLFGRENTEAFF.